Following are 17 T cell receptor beta chains from one sample sequenced in a study of T cells after yellow fever vaccination. In TCRdb, the 5' RACE reads were re-called with MiXCR into one record per CDR3 protein. The data show around 300,000 distinct CDR3 sequences, about 4.5% seen once. The sequencing here drew on PBMCs, taken 15 days after the yellow fever booster vaccination. Receptors originate from a man between 18 and 35 years old who received the YFV17D yellow fever vaccine.

V usage is TRBV24-1 and J usage is TRBJ1-2, with a weak D call TRBD1 (5 bases). Trimming pared 4 bases from V and 8 bases from J, leaving 13 bases between. The CDR3 covers 13 residues. CDR1 and CDR2 from the germline V gene are KGHDR and SFDVKD. In DNA form, the CDR3 reads TGTGCCACCAGTGAGCAGGGTATCGTCGGCTACACCTTC. Protein: CATSEQGIVGYTF.

This clonotype was counted only a few times. V usage is TRBV30 and J usage is TRBJ1-1; no definite D call. Per the germline V gene, CDR1 is GTSNPN and CDR2 is SVGIG (reference sequence). This CDR3 region has 12 residues. V was shortened by 0 bases and J by 1 base, with 3 bases between the two germline ends. CDR3 residues: CAWSVWNTEAFF. CDR3 coding DNA: TGTGCCTGGAGTGTGTGGAACACTGAAGCTTTCTTT.

In its sample, this clonotype was seen a few times. The chain is built from TRBV12-3 or TRBV12-4 and TRBJ2-1, with 8 bases aligning to TRBD1. Losses at the gene ends were 7 bases for V and 9 bases for J; bases not matched to a gene: 17. The CDR3 runs to 16 residues. The CDR3 nucleotides read TGTGCCAGCACCTACCTTAAGGGACAGGTGGGTGGTGAGCAGTTCTTC. Residues: CASTYLKGQVGGEQFF.

This clonotype has a handful of counts. This chain uses TRBV6-5 with TRBJ2-1; TRBD2 might be the D (6 bases). This CDR3 comprises 14 residues. The germline V gene has CDR1 MNHEY and CDR2 SVGAGI. Trimming took 6 bases from V and 0 from J, leaving 9 bases between them. The CDR3 loop reads CASRRDFSYNEQFF. The CDR3 region has the DNA TGTGCCAGCAGGCGGGACTTCTCCTACAATGAGCAGTTCTTC.

This clonotype was picked up many times. The chain uses TRBV5-1 and TRBJ1-5; D ambiguous. The CDR3 has 13 residues. Germline-derived CDR1 and CDR2 are SGHRS and YFSETQ. Deletions cut 4 bases from V and 5 bases from J, with 10 bases between. In nucleotides, the CDR3 is TGCGCCAGCAGCCTCATGACTGATCAGCCCCAGCATTTT. Its protein product is CASSLMTDQPQHF.

This clonotype was recorded at least ten times. The chain links TRBV7-2 to TRBJ2-5; TRBD1 aligns across 9 bases. Per germline, CDR1 SGHTA and CDR2 FQGNSA. The CDR3 extends over 15 amino acids. The J segment lost 4 bases and the V segment lost 5 bases, leaving 8 bases of the junction unmatched. The CDR3 here is CASSVEGQGGETQYF. CDR3 coding DNA: TGTGCCAGCAGCGTAGAGGGACAGGGTGGAGAGACCCAGTACTTC.

In its sample, this clonotype was seen a few times. CDR3 residues: CASSLVRAHEQYV. As DNA, the CDR3 is TGTGCCAGCAGCTTGGTCAGAGCCCACGAGCAGTACGTC. The V and J genes are TRBV5-5 and TRBJ2-7; D not certain. The V and J ends lost 0 bases and 5 bases respectively, with 9 bases between them. CDR3 length: 13 amino acids. CDR1 and CDR2 (germline): SGHKS, YYEKEE (reference sequence).

V is TRBV3-1 and J is TRBJ2-2, with a possible D match to TRBD1 (6 bases). CDR3 length: 13 amino acids. V lost 3 bases to trimming and J lost 7 bases, with 9 bases between them. Germline values: CDR1 LGHDT, CDR2 YNNKEL (reference sequence). The CDR3 DNA is TGTGCCAGCAGCCACAGGGGCGTCGGGGAGCTGTTTTTT. It is translated as CASSHRGVGELFF. Drawing the rest from reference TRBV3-1 and TRBJ2-2, the complete variable domain is DTAVSQTPKYLVTQMGNDKSIKCEQNLGHDTMYWYKQDSKKFLKIMFSYNNKELIINETVPNRFSPKSPDKAHLNLHINSLELGDSAVYFCASSHRGVGELFFGEGSRLTVL.

This clonotype was counted ten times or more. The chain combines TRBV3-1 with TRBJ2-3, with D possibly matching TRBD2 (6 bases). V was shortened by 4 bases and J by 2 bases, with 13 bases between the two germline ends. This CDR3 comprises 15 residues. Germline assignment: CDR1 LGHDT and CDR2 YNNKEL (reference sequence). CDR3 in DNA: TGTGCCAGCAGCCCTGCGAGGGAGGACACAGATACGCAGTATTTT. Amino acid sequence: CASSPAREDTDTQYF.

This sequence joins TRBV12-3 or TRBV12-4 and TRBJ2-6; a possible D gene is TRBD1 (6 bases). This CDR3 is 17 amino acids long. V dropped 6 bases and J dropped 0 bases, with 15 bases sitting between them. CDR3 sequence (DNA): TGTGCCAGCAGCCCAGGGGTAATCGGCTCTGGGGCCAACGTCCTGACTTTC. Translation: CASSPGVIGSGANVLTF.

The chain recombines TRBV5-1 with TRBJ2-2; D not resolved. This CDR3 contains 15 residues. CDR1 is SGHRS, CDR2 YFSETQ, per germline. Deletions cut 1 base from V and 6 bases from J, with 13 bases between. The CDR3 nucleotides are TGCGCCAGCAGCTTGTATGGCCAGGAAGCCGGGGAGCTGTTTTTT. Protein product: CASSLYGQEAGELFF.

This clonotype was seen only a few times. This chain links TRBV7-8 with TRBJ2-5, with 12 bases that match TRBD2. CDR1 and CDR2 from the germline V gene are SGHVS and FQNEAQ. The junction had 2 bases not matched to a gene; V was cut back by 3 bases and J by 3 bases. CDR3 length equals 15 residues. The CDR3 region is CASSFWTSGEETQYF. The CDR3 nucleotides read TGTGCCAGCAGCTTTTGGACTAGCGGGGAAGAGACCCAGTACTTC.

This clonotype turned up a few times. The V and J genes are TRBV10-3 and TRBJ2-7; TRBD1 agrees at 9 bases. CDR3 length: 15 residues. Trimming removed 6 bases from V and 2 bases from J; junction bases left unmatched: 8. Germline CDR1 is ENHRY and CDR2 is SYGVKD. Here the CDR3 DNA reads TGTGCCATCAGCGAGGGGGACAGGGCAACCTACGAGCAGTACGTC. Protein: CAISEGDRATYEQYV.

This clonotype was detected a few times. This chain uses TRBV6-2 or TRBV6-3 with TRBJ1-5, with no clear D. V lost 6 bases, J lost 1 base, and 7 bases lay in between. Germline V gene lookup returns CDR1 MNHEY and CDR2 SVGEGT. This CDR3 contains 13 residues. In DNA form, the CDR3 reads TGTGCCAGCAGGGAACTGAGCAATCAGCCCCAGCATTTT. As protein: CASRELSNQPQHF.

This clonotype was counted between two and nine times. The chain has TRBV12-3 or TRBV12-4 and TRBJ2-6; D call uncertain. The V and J ends lost 7 bases and 1 base respectively, with 14 bases between them. The CDR3 runs to 16 residues. This chain's CDR3 is CASNSWGLSGANVLTF. CDR3 nucleotides: TGTGCCAGCAATTCATGGGGTTTGTCTGGGGCCAACGTCCTGACTTTC.

This clonotype has more than one count but fewer than ten. The CDR3 nucleotides read TGTGCCAGCAGCCTCACCCCGTTGACAGGCTACTATGGCTACACCTTC. The encoded protein is CASSLTPLTGYYGYTF. This chain uses TRBV7-9 with TRBJ1-2, with D tentatively TRBD1 (6 bases). The CDR3 spans 16 residues. The V end was cut by 5 bases, the J end by 3 bases, with 19 bases between. CDR1 and CDR2 (germline): SEHNR, FQNEAQ (reference sequence).

This chain connects TRBV29-1 to TRBJ2-7; 9 bases align to TRBD1. The CDR3 totals 13 residues. The junction had 7 bases not matched to a gene; V was cut back by 7 bases and J by 3 bases. Germline CDR1 reads SQVTM; CDR2 reads ANQGSEA. The CDR3 region has the DNA TGCAGCGCTAGGACAGGGGAGGACTACGAGCAGTACTTC. Its protein product is CSARTGEDYEQYF.